Sequencing of this T cell receptor (beta chain) was carried out in a study of cytotoxic CD8 clonotypes in ibrutinib-treated CLL (dated by TCRdb to the early 2020s). Background for the entire study: In this cohort, about 15 patients were treatment-naive and ten to eleven were relapsed/refractory, while 17 to 18 had unmutated IGHV. Cryopreserved peripheral blood mononuclear cells were collected before treatment, at response, and at either disease progression or sustained remission. All remission and progressive disease samples were collected while patients were still receiving ibrutinib. On average, each sample had about 250,000 productive templates and under 95,000 productive rearrangements. Response samples were obtained after a median of approximately twelve months of treatment, with a range of about 6 to 36 months. Of the approximately 86 participants in the trial, 25 to 30 had longitudinal samples available. Responses were partial in around 24 patients and complete in 2; after median roughly 69 months follow-up, about 15 stayed in remission and roughly twelve progressed. Overall study outcomes, separate from this receptor: At ibrutinib response clonality went up, during sustained remission it held steady, and at progression it dropped back toward baseline. Public clonotypes were rare and either shrank or stayed stable during treatment, and the rise in clonality at ibrutinib response reflected expansion of private clonotypes. Sampling times were not matched between sustained-remission and progressing patients, and lymph node repertoires were not studied. Baseline clonality was found to be higher than that of age-matched healthy donors and was strongly correlated with circulating CD8+ T-cell counts.

A MiSeq instrument was used for deep resolution sequencing, which targeted depths ranging from 1 in 1 million up to 1 in 200,000 T cells, with coverage averaging 10x for each clonotype. TCR beta libraries were generated with the immunoSEQ hsTCRB Kit. In the original analysis: Data were analyzed with ImmunoSEQ Data Assistant and ImmunoSEQ Analyzer, with V, D and J genes assigned per IMGT definitions. Clonality, which ranges from 0 to 1, was calculated by subtracting the normalized Shannon entropy of productive rearrangement frequencies from one. Only overrepresented clonotypes making up at least 0.05% of each patient's repertoire were included in the public clonotype analysis. Roughly 13 repertoires from age-matched healthy donors, obtained from immuneACCESS, served as clonality controls. In its TCRdb copy, this immuneACCESS table keeps in-frame sequences only and misses some clones. Where compared with another copy, unresolved V genes explain less than half of these, and the others have no known cause. V, J and clone size were drawn from that table, and D and trimming were deduced from the DNA. In all, the sample holds about 300,000 clones, and 70% to 80% of those were seen once. The ten largest account for roughly 6% of the sample.

The CDR3 runs 14 amino acids, cysteine and phenylalanine included. Only CDR3 DNA is held: 42 bases, read in frame from base 1. Via the germline V gene, CDR1 is ENHRY and CDR2 SYGVKD. At the junction V is shortened by 6 bases and J by 5 bases; bases outside the gene matches: 6. Details on this clone: Its cognate antigen has yet to be identified. No quality values exist for individual bases; no much larger clone is one base distant.

In light of the paper, this sample's time point label describes: progressive disease on ibrutinib. For TCR beta library preparation, approximately 2 micrograms of genomic DNA was extracted from cryopreserved PBMCs. Longitudinal blood samples from CLL patients on ibrutinib monotherapy underwent high-throughput TCR beta sequencing. The patients took part in an open-label, single-center phase 2 trial of ibrutinib monotherapy. The rearranged segments are TRBV10-3 and TRBJ2-5; TRBD1 matches 10 bases in the middle. The source of this sequence is a human donor with chronic lymphocytic leukemia. The sample was PBMCs, taken at disease progression, from a patient treated with ibrutinib. The nucleotides read TGTGCCATCAGGACCGACAGGGGGCCTGAGACCCAGTACTTC. Translated, this is CAIRTDRGPETQYF.